The source of this T cell receptor beta chain is a study of human T cells and chemical hapten exposure. As to time point: patch test 2, 6 weeks after DPC sensitization. Treatment denoted: therapeutic diphenylcyclopropenone sensitization with weekly scalp DPC. Looked up from germline, CDR1 is SSHAT and CDR2 is FNYEAQ (reference sequence). The V and J ends lost 5 bases and 3 bases, in that order; junction bases with no gene match: 5. The CDR3 has 15 amino acids. TCRdb re-called the RACE reads through MiXCR, storing one row per CDR3 protein. The repertoire holds about 110,000 distinct CDR3 sequences, with roughly a tenth as singletons.

The sequence came from a woman aged 40 to 50 with alopecia areata. Some clones in this sample may be carry-over from other donors' samples. The chain employs TRBV7-7 and TRBJ2-1, with 9 bases matching TRBD1. The source material was whole blood, sampled in connection with sensitization to the hapten diphenylcyclopropenone (DPC). The CDR3 bases are TGTGCCAGCAGCATGGGACAGGGACTCTACAATGAGCAGTTCTTC. Translated, it gives CASSMGQGLYNEQFF.